The source of this T cell receptor (beta chain) is a study of STAT5B mutations in CD4+ large granular lymphocyte leukemia. Note on this clone: What it binds is unknown.

Findings and caveats of the study: About a quarter of private leukemic clonotypes occurred rarely in other patients' non-leukemic repertoires.

Method: immunoSEQ multiplex PCR; TCRdb's copy keeps in-frame clones and lacks some. The sample shows some 29,000 clones, around 80% of them seen only once. Germline V gene sequence: CDR1 SNHLY, CDR2 FYNNEI. The CDR3 covers 15 residues. The V gene lost 1 base and the J gene lost 5 bases, with 14 bases spanning the gap. The source of this sequence is a human donor in good health. The V gene is TRBV2, the J gene TRBJ1-1; TRBD1 is a possible D gene (5 bases). The sample comprised CD4+ T cells from blood buffy coats. In nucleotides, the CDR3 is TGTGCCAGCAGTGAAGGGCTTAGGGGAATGACTGAAGCTTTCTTT. This gives the protein CASSEGLRGMTEAFF. Filled out from reference TRBV2 and TRBJ1-1, the complete variable domain reads EPEVTQTPSHQVTQMGQEVILRCVPISNHLYFYWYRQILGQKVEFLVSFYNNEISEKSEIFDDQFSVERPDGSNFTLKIRSTKLEDSAMYFCASSEGLRGMTEAFFGQGTRLTVV.